A single sample gave rise to the 26 T cell receptor beta chains below, sequenced in a study of cytomegalovirus exposure and HLA in healthy donors. The PCR made use of 60 Vbeta and 13 Jbeta primers. The assay was immunoSEQ multiplex PCR, and TCRdb's table has in-frame clones only and misses some. This sample yields about 190,000 clones, of which more than 75% are seen a single time; around 3.5% belongs to the top ten. The sequencing input was PBMCs. All receptors come from a man aged 35-49 years in good health and CMV-seropositive.

This clone has only a few counts. This chain uses TRBV19 with TRBJ1-4, with D tentatively TRBD1 (6 bases). CDR1 and CDR2 (germline): LNHDA, SQIVND (reference sequence). This CDR3 region has 13 residues. Trimming stripped 6 bases from V and 8 bases from J, with 13 bases between. CDR3 residues: CASRTGQGEKLFF. The CDR3 DNA is TGTGCCAGTAGGACAGGCCAAGGGGAAAAACTGTTTTTT.

J is TRBJ2-3 and V is TRBV6-5; 14 bases fit TRBD2. The germline gives CDR1 MNHEY, CDR2 SVGAGI. The V gene end was trimmed by 6 bases and the J gene end by 7 bases; junction bases not matched to a gene: 6. The CDR3 contains 15 residues. In DNA, the CDR3 is TGTGCCAGCAGCACCGGGACTAGCGGGGGTAATACGCAGTATTTT. Encoded protein: CASSTGTSGGNTQYF.

The V call is TRBV25-1, the J call TRBJ2-3; 11 nucleotides match TRBD2. CDR1 is MGHDK, CDR2 SYGVNS, per germline. This CDR3 is 17 amino acids long. The ends lost 5 bases at V and 0 bases at J; junction bases unmatched: 7. The CDR3 spells CASSPYSGGGSTDTQYF. Here the CDR3 DNA reads TGTGCCAGCAGTCCGTATAGCGGGGGGGGCAGCACAGATACGCAGTATTTT.

The rearrangement joins TRBV27 to TRBJ1-5; D is perhaps TRBD1 (6 bases). Trimming left V 0 bases short and J 5 bases short, with 14 bases between. Germline lookup yields CDR1 MNHEY and CDR2 SMNVEV (reference sequence). The CDR3 has 16 residues. The DNA for the CDR3 is TGTGCCAGCAGTTTATCCCCTGACAGGCGCGATCAGCCCCAGCATTTT. Its protein is CASSLSPDRRDQPQHF.

This chain uses TRBV2 with TRBJ1-3, with a tentative D call TRBD1 (6 bases). Germline CDR1 SNHLY, CDR2 FYNNEI. The ends were cut back, 10 bases at V and 3 bases at J, with 13 bases in the middle. The CDR3 has 13 amino acids. The CDR3 protein is CATRGALGNTIYF. The CDR3 DNA reads TGTGCCACCCGGGGGGCGCTTGGAAACACCATATATTTT.

The V and J genes are TRBV2 and TRBJ2-7, with TRBD1 matching 9 bases. V shed 6 bases, J shed 0 bases, and the junction held 6 bases outside the gene matches. CDR1 is SNHLY, CDR2 FYNNEI, per germline. This CDR3 spans 15 amino acids. CDR3 amino acids: CASSPQGASSYEQYF. In DNA, the CDR3 is TGTGCCAGCAGCCCACAGGGGGCTAGCTCCTACGAGCAGTACTTC.

Details on this clone: The sample has other DNA sequences that encode this CDR3 too. CDR3 region: CASSLVGRGVSEAFF. DNA for the CDR3: TGTGCCAGCAGCTTAGTCGGACGGGGAGTCTCTGAAGCTTTCTTT. This chain links TRBV7-9 with TRBJ1-1, with no clear D. V shed 1 base and J shed 6 bases, with 15 bases lying between them. The length of the CDR3 is 15 residues. The germline V gene has CDR1 SEHNR and CDR2 FQNEAQ (reference sequence).

The sample holds a few counts of this clone. This chain uses TRBV7-7 with TRBJ2-5; 10 bases align to TRBD1. V shed 0 bases and J 5 bases; nucleotides not matched to a gene: 6. This CDR3 is 16 amino acids long. Germline loops: CDR1 SSHAT, CDR2 FNYEAQ (reference sequence). CDR3 nucleotides: TGTGCCAGCAGCTTAGCGGGGACAGGGGCCTGGGAGACCCAGTACTTC. This gives the protein CASSLAGTGAWETQYF.

As for this clone: Other DNA sequences of this sample code for an identical CDR3. The chain joins TRBV7-9 to TRBJ2-1; D uncertain. Germline lookup yields CDR1 SEHNR and CDR2 FQNEAQ (reference sequence). The CDR3 is 13 amino acids. Trimming pared 1 base from V and 7 bases from J, leaving 8 bases between. CDR3 amino acids: CASSLGAVNEQFF. The CDR3 DNA is TGTGCCAGCAGCTTAGGGGCCGTGAATGAGCAGTTCTTC.

There are a few counts of this clone. The junction shows a germline mismatch at one end, possibly a read error. The chain combines TRBV7-9 with TRBJ2-3, with a weak D call TRBD2 (5 bases). CDR1 and CDR2 (germline): SEHNR, FQNEAQ (reference sequence). This CDR3 has 14 amino acids. The CDR3 loop is CSSSSRGRVGTQYF. CDR3 bases: TGTTCCAGCAGTAGCCGGGGTCGGGTGGGTACGCAGTATTTT.

The V gene is TRBV6-5, the J gene TRBJ1-6; 7 bases are a match to TRBD1. J lost 7 bases, V lost 5 bases, and 8 bases had no gene match. The germline gives CDR1 MNHEY, CDR2 SVGAGI. This CDR3 comprises 15 residues. The CDR3 DNA sequence: TGTGCCAGCAGTACAGGACAGGCCGACAATTCACCCCTCCACTTT. This codes for CASSTGQADNSPLHF.

The rearrangement joins TRBV7-6 to TRBJ1-5, with TRBD1 matching 7 bases. CDR1 is SGHVS and CDR2 is FNYEAQ in the germline V gene. This CDR3 is built from 16 residues. V shed 6 bases and J 3 bases; nucleotides not matched to a gene: 11. The CDR3 bases are TGTGCCAGCAGTGAATGGTCAGGGGGAATCAATCAGCCCCAGCATTTT. Protein sequence: CASSEWSGGINQPQHF.

This clone has only a few counts. The J gene is TRBJ1-5, the V gene TRBV6-6; TRBD1 agrees at 7 bases. Germline V gene data show CDR1 as MNHNY and CDR2 as SVGAGI (reference sequence). The CDR3 is 16 residues long. The V gene end was trimmed by 6 bases and the J gene end by 3 bases; junction bases not matched to a gene: 11. CDR3 bases: TGTGCCAGCAGCGTCGACAGGGTAGGGAACAATCAGCCCCAGCATTTT. Translated, it gives CASSVDRVGNNQPQHF.

The rearrangement joins TRBV5-4 to TRBJ1-2; weak D call: TRBD1 (5 bases). This CDR3 is 14 amino acids long. Germline CDR1 and CDR2: SGHNT and YYREEE (reference sequence). Trimming shortened V by 2 bases and J by 0 bases, and 8 bases separated the two germline ends. This chain's CDR3 is CASSFTGANYGYTF. The CDR3 DNA follows: TGTGCCAGCAGCTTTACAGGAGCTAACTATGGCTACACCTTC.

The chain combines TRBV6-5 with TRBJ1-5, with D maybe TRBD1 (5 bases). Deletions cut 6 bases from V and 6 bases from J, with 15 bases between. The germline V gene encodes CDR1 MNHEY and CDR2 SVGAGI. The length of the CDR3 is 14 residues. CDR3 protein: CASSQVGGGQPQHF. DNA of the CDR3: TGTGCCAGCAGCCAAGTGGGGGGAGGTCAGCCCCAGCATTTT.

This clone came up a few times. The V gene is TRBV7-8, the J gene TRBJ1-5; a weak D match, TRBD1 (5 bases). V shed 0 bases and J shed 1 base, with 16 bases lying between them. The CDR3 is 18 residues long. Germline values: CDR1 SGHVS, CDR2 FQNEAQ. Here the CDR3 reads CASSLAGRGVVSNQPQHF. The CDR3 nucleotides read TGTGCCAGCAGCTTAGCGGGGAGGGGCGTAGTAAGCAATCAGCCCCAGCATTTT. The variable domain in full, completed from reference TRBV7-8 and TRBJ1-5, reads GAGVSQSPRYKVAKRGQDVALRCDPISGHVSLFWYQQALGQGPEFLTYFQNEAQLDKSGLPSDRFFAERPEGSVSTLKIQRTQQEDSAVYLCASSLAGRGVVSNQPQHFGDGTRLSIL.

The chain couples TRBV4-1 to TRBJ1-5, with D maybe TRBD1 (6 bases). Germline V gene sequence: CDR1 MGHRA, CDR2 YSYEKL. The CDR3 has 14 amino acids. Deletions cut 9 bases from V and 3 bases from J, with 15 bases between. CDR3 DNA sequence: TGCGCCAGTAACCGGGACACCTCCAATCAGCCCCAGCATTTT. Its protein product is CASNRDTSNQPQHF.

The V and J genes are TRBV5-1 and TRBJ2-3; the match to TRBD2 covers 8 bases. CDR1 and CDR2 from the germline V gene are SGHRS and YFSETQ. The CDR3 loop spans 15 amino acids. The V gene end was trimmed by 4 bases and the J gene end by 2 bases; junction bases not matched to a gene: 6. Here the CDR3 DNA reads TGCGCCAGCAGCGCCCGGGGGGGGGTCACAGATACGCAGTATTTT. Protein: CASSARGGVTDTQYF.

This clone was detected only a few times. The rearrangement uses TRBV27 and TRBJ2-7, with D hard to call. The length of the CDR3 is 13 residues. V was cut by 2 bases and J by 4 bases, with 9 bases left in between. Germline lookup yields CDR1 MNHEY and CDR2 SMNVEV (reference sequence). In nucleotides, the CDR3 is TGTGCCAGCAGTTTACATAGCCGGTACGAGCAGTACTTC. Translating gives CASSLHSRYEQYF.

This chain links TRBV7-3 with TRBJ2-5, with 10 bases that match TRBD2. The CDR3 has 15 amino acids. CDR1 is SGHTA, CDR2 FQGTGA, per germline. Germline trimming cut 5 bases from V and 4 bases from J; bases unmatched to any gene: 7. The CDR3: CASSPGLAAPETQYF. CDR3 in DNA: TGTGCCAGCAGCCCCGGACTAGCGGCCCCAGAGACCCAGTACTTC.

Notes on this clone: The junction differs from germline at one of its ends, possibly a read error. The chain employs TRBV19 and TRBJ2-7; 7 nucleotides align to TRBD1. Germline CDR1 and CDR2: LNHDA and SQIVND (reference sequence). CDR3 length: 15 residues. The CDR3 sequence: CASSTRTGPSYEQCF. CDR3 in DNA: TGTGCCAGTAGTACACGGACAGGCCCCTCCTACGAGCAGTGCTTC.

The CDR3 here is CASSFPGANYGYTF. As DNA, the CDR3 is TGCGCCAGCAGCTTTCCAGGGGCAAACTATGGCTACACCTTC. The V and J genes are TRBV5-1 and TRBJ1-2, with D perhaps TRBD1 (6 bases). CDR1 is SGHRS and CDR2 is YFSETQ in the germline V gene. This CDR3 spans 14 amino acids. V was trimmed by 2 bases and J by 2 bases, leaving 10 bases between them.

V usage is TRBV15 and J usage is TRBJ1-5; maybe TRBD1 (5 bases). Germline values: CDR1 LNHNV, CDR2 YYDKDF (reference sequence). The V end lost 1 base, the J end lost 3 bases, and 10 bases lay between the germline ends. The CDR3 is made up of 15 amino acids. CDR3 residues: CATSRVRDSNQPQHF. CDR3 nucleotide sequence: TGTGCCACCAGCAGAGTCCGGGACTCCAATCAGCCCCAGCATTTT.

This clone was seen only once. V gene TRBV5-8 combines with J gene TRBJ1-6; 7 nucleotides align to TRBD1. Per the germline V gene, CDR1 is SGHTS and CDR2 is YDEGEE. The CDR3 runs to 16 residues. Trimming at V came to 3 bases and at J to 7 bases, leaving 10 bases not matched to a gene. Here the CDR3 reads CASSSRTGRGNSPLHF. CDR3 coding DNA: TGTGCCAGCAGCTCGAGGACAGGAAGGGGGAATTCACCCCTCCACTTT.

CDR3 coding DNA: TGTGCCAGCAGTTACTCGGGCAGAGTTAACTATGGCTACACCTTC. This codes for CASSYSGRVNYGYTF. The chain is built from TRBV6-5 and TRBJ1-2; D unclear. Germline V gene lookup returns CDR1 MNHEY and CDR2 SVGAGI. Trimming removed 0 bases at V and 1 base at J, with 9 bases between. The CDR3 contains 15 residues.

This chain uses TRBV7-9 with TRBJ2-2, with TRBD2 identical over 8 bases. This CDR3 comprises 15 residues. Germline assignment: CDR1 SEHNR and CDR2 FQNEAQ (reference sequence). V lost 5 bases and J lost 4; bases outside the gene matches: 6. The DNA of the CDR3 is TGTGCCAGCAGCGCCAGCGGGAGAGGCACCGGGGAGCTGTTTTTT. Translating gives CASSASGRGTGELFF. Based on the CDR3 plus reference TRBV7-9 and TRBJ2-2, the full variable domain is DTGVSQNPRHKITKRGQNVTFRCDPISEHNRLYWYRQTLGQGPEFLTYFQNEAQLEKSRLLSDRFSAERPKGSFSTLEIQRTEQGDSAMYLCASSASGRGTGELFFGEGSRLTVL.